These 28 T cell receptor beta chains came from one sample sequenced in a study of CD4 T cells in relation to SARS-CoV-2 and coronaviruses (TCRdb year 2021). The library was prepared using the immunoSEQ multiplex PCR assay. TCRdb re-hosts the immuneACCESS table, in-frame sequences only. Its copies lack some clones; in the studies checked, an unresolved V gene accounts for under half of them, and the cause for the rest is not known. The sample data list some 68,000 clones, and 80% to 95% of these were observed just once. The ten largest clonotypes hold under 0.25% of the sample. CD4+ T cells from unexposed donors were collected before the COVID-19 pandemic (2011-2018). The sequenced sample consisted of naive CD4+ T cells from PBMCs. This specimen's cell subset or site label, interpreted: naive CD4+ T cells isolated by negative enrichment. These receptors all come from a human donor in good health.

The CDR3 coding sequence is TGTGCCATCAGTGGTGGGGGACAGGGGGCGTCAGTGGACTATGGCTACACCTTC. Its protein is CAISGGGQGASVDYGYTF. The chain couples TRBV10-3 to TRBJ1-2; 12 positions agree with TRBD1. Germline trimming cut 4 bases from V and 3 bases from J; bases unmatched to any gene: 12. Germline V CDR1 and CDR2: ENHRY, SYGVKD. The CDR3 loop spans 18 amino acids.

The chain carries TRBV7-2 and TRBJ2-7; TRBD1 agrees at 7 bases. The CDR3 covers 14 residues. CDR1 SGHTA and CDR2 FQGNSA come from the germline V gene. V lost 6 bases to trimming and J lost 2 bases; unmatched junction nucleotides: 7. CDR3 region: CASSSRQGTYEQYF. In nucleotides, the CDR3 is TGTGCCAGCAGTTCTCGACAGGGCACCTACGAGCAGTACTTC.

The chain uses TRBV7-3 and TRBJ2-1; D possibly corresponds to TRBD2 (6 bases). The CDR3 extends over 15 amino acids. The germline CDR1 and CDR2 sequences are SGHTA and FQGTGA. The V end lost 5 bases, the J end lost 8 bases, and 19 bases lay between the germline ends. The DNA of the CDR3 is TGTGCCAGCAGCAACACCCCCGCCGGGAGCGATGAGCAGTTCTTC. Its translation: CASSNTPAGSDEQFF. Full variable domain (remainder filled in from reference TRBV7-3 and TRBJ2-1): GAGVSQTPSNKVTEKGKYVELRCDPISGHTALYWYRQSLGQGPEFLIYFQGTGAADDSGLPNDRFFAVRPEGSVSTLKIQRTERGDSAVYLCASSNTPAGSDEQFFGPGTRLTVL.

This chain links TRBV28 with TRBJ2-7; 8 bases agree with TRBD1. The ends lost 3 bases at V and 5 bases at J; junction bases unmatched: 9. The germline gives CDR1 MDHEN, CDR2 SYDVKM. The CDR3 sequence is 15 residues long. The CDR3 nucleotides are TGTGCCAGCAGTTTTGCCCGGACAGGGTATGACGAGCAGTACTTC. Translating it yields CASSFARTGYDEQYF.

This sequence joins TRBV9 and TRBJ2-3; TRBD2 agrees at 9 bases. The CDR3 is 15 residues long. Germline CDR1 and CDR2: SGDLS and YYNGEE. J was trimmed by 6 bases and V by 0 bases; bases with no gene match: 5. CDR3 DNA: TGTGCCAGCAGCGTAGTTGGAACTAGCGGGGATACGCAGTATTTT. This gives the protein CASSVVGTSGDTQYF.

The V and J genes are TRBV5-5 and TRBJ2-7; D not resolved. Trimming took 0 bases from V and 5 from J, leaving 9 bases between them. CDR3 length equals 13 residues. CDR1 is SGHKS and CDR2 is YYEKEE in the germline V gene (reference sequence). This chain's CDR3 is CASSLGVRNEQYF. CDR3 sequence (DNA): TGTGCCAGCAGCTTGGGGGTTCGAAACGAGCAGTACTTC. The complete variable domain, with remaining parts taken from reference TRBV5-5 and TRBJ2-7, reads DAGVTQSPTHLIKTRGQQVTLRCSPISGHKSVSWYQQVLGQGPQFIFQYYEKEERGRGNFPDRFSARQFPNYSSELNVNALLLGDSALYLCASSLGVRNEQYFGPGTRLTVT.

The chain joins TRBV24-1 to TRBJ1-4; D ambiguous. The CDR3 is made up of 14 amino acids. Trimming removed 4 bases from V and 3 bases from J, with 8 bases in between. Germline V lookup: CDR1 KGHDR, CDR2 SFDVKD. CDR3 bases: TGTGCCACCAGTGACGCCGGCTCTAATGAAAAACTGTTTTTT. It yields the protein CATSDAGSNEKLFF.

The rearrangement links TRBV11-3 to TRBJ2-3; D possibly corresponds to TRBD2 (5 bases). Per the germline V gene, CDR1 is SGHNT and CDR2 is YENEEA. Trimming took 1 base from V and 1 from J, leaving 6 bases between them. This CDR3 contains 14 residues. CDR3 in DNA: TGTGCCAGCAGCTTAGGAGGGCGCACAGATACGCAGTATTTT. Residues: CASSLGGRTDTQYF.

The DNA for the CDR3 is TGCGCCAGCAGCTTGAGCCATGAGCAGTTCTTC. Protein sequence: CASSLSHEQFF. The rearrangement links TRBV5-1 to TRBJ2-1; D ambiguous. V lost 1 base and J lost 8, with 4 bases in between. The CDR3 has 11 residues. Germline V gene sequence: CDR1 SGHRS, CDR2 YFSETQ.

The CDR3 DNA is TGCGCCAGCAGCTCCCCATGGACCGGGGAGCTGTTTTTT. This codes for CASSSPWTGELFF. The chain is built from TRBV5-1 and TRBJ2-2; D gene ambiguous. Trimming took 3 bases from V and 5 from J, leaving 8 bases between them. Germline assignment: CDR1 SGHRS and CDR2 YFSETQ. CDR3 size: 13 residues.

The chain carries TRBV27 and TRBJ2-7, with 7 bases matching TRBD1. The CDR3 covers 12 residues. V trimming: 6 bases; J trimming: 9 bases; junction bases outside the gene matches: 8. The germline gives CDR1 MNHEY, CDR2 SMNVEV (reference sequence). The CDR3 coding sequence is TGTGCCAGCAGCCAGACAGGGAACGGGCAGTACTTC. It yields the protein CASSQTGNGQYF.

The rearrangement uses TRBV28 and TRBJ2-5; 8 nucleotides match TRBD1. The CDR3 is 13 amino acids. After removal of 10 bases from V and 0 bases from J, the junction contained 4 bases not matched to a gene. CDR1 and CDR2 from the germline V gene are MDHEN and SYDVKM. CDR3 in amino acids: CATATGDQETQYF. The CDR3 bases are TGTGCCACCGCGACAGGGGACCAAGAGACCCAGTACTTC.

The CDR3 spells CASTAGGSYNEQFF. CDR3 DNA sequence: TGTGCCAGCACGGCGGGAGGGAGTTACAATGAGCAGTTCTTC. The genes are TRBV4-2 and TRBJ2-1; 9 nucleotides line up with TRBD2. With 7 bases clipped from V and 4 bases from J, the junction kept 5 bases outside the gene matches. There are 14 residues in the CDR3. Per germline, CDR1 LGHNA and CDR2 YNFKEQ.

In DNA form, the CDR3 reads TGTGCCAGCAGCGTAGGAAGGGGACTGCAATCCTACGAGCAGTACTTC. As protein: CASSVGRGLQSYEQYF. The chain uses TRBV9 and TRBJ2-7; the D gene is possibly TRBD2 (6 bases). The CDR3 sequence is 16 residues long. Per the germline V gene, CDR1 is SGDLS and CDR2 is YYNGEE. Trimming removed 0 bases at V and 1 base at J, with 14 bases between. Filled out from reference TRBV9 and TRBJ2-7, the complete variable domain reads DSGVTQTPKHLITATGQRVTLRCSPRSGDLSVYWYQQSLDQGLQFLIQYYNGEERAKGNILERFSAQQFPDLHSELNLSSLELGDSALYFCASSVGRGLQSYEQYFGPGTRLTVT.

The chain has TRBV18 and TRBJ2-2, with D tentatively TRBD1 or TRBD2 (5 bases each). The CDR3 has 15 amino acids. V was clipped by 6 bases and J by 1 base, with 12 bases between them. Germline-derived CDR1 and CDR2 are KGHSH and LQKENI. The CDR3 DNA follows: TGTGCCAGCTCGTCCGGGACGGGGAACACCGGGGAGCTGTTTTTT. The encoded protein is CASSSGTGNTGELFF.

This chain connects TRBV24-1 to TRBJ2-7, with 13 bases matching TRBD2. With 7 bases clipped from V and 2 bases from J, the junction kept 10 bases outside the gene matches. Germline CDR1 is KGHDR and CDR2 is SFDVKD. This CDR3 region has 17 residues. The CDR3 DNA sequence: TGTGCCACCAGCGGACTAGCGGGGGTCTCCGGGACCTACGAGCAGTACTTC. As protein: CATSGLAGVSGTYEQYF.

This clone has just a few counts. The chain is built from TRBV7-9 and TRBJ1-1; D remains ambiguous. Germline values: CDR1 SEHNR, CDR2 FQNEAQ (reference sequence). V was clipped by 1 base and J by 1 base, with 7 bases between them. This CDR3 has 14 residues. The CDR3: CASSLGTENTEAFF. The CDR3 DNA follows: TGTGCCAGCAGCTTAGGGACTGAGAACACTGAAGCTTTCTTT. Combining the CDR3 with reference TRBV7-9 and TRBJ1-1 gives the whole variable domain DTGVSQNPRHKITKRGQNVTFRCDPISEHNRLYWYRQTLGQGPEFLTYFQNEAQLEKSRLLSDRFSAERPKGSFSTLEIQRTEQGDSAMYLCASSLGTENTEAFFGQGTRLTVV.

As regards this clone: The junction departs from germline at one end; a sequencing error may be responsible. V is TRBV13 and J is TRBJ2-1, with a tentative D call TRBD2 (5 bases). The germline V gene has CDR1 PRHDT and CDR2 FYEKMQ (reference sequence). CDR3 length: 15 residues. The CDR3 here is CASSVGLVIYNEQFF. The CDR3 DNA is TGTGCCAGCAGCGTAGGACTGGTGATCTACAATGAGCAGTTCTTC.

The chain links TRBV10-3 to TRBJ1-1; D might be TRBD1 (6 bases). V lost 4 bases and J 1 base, leaving 13 bases between the germline ends. Germline loops: CDR1 ENHRY, CDR2 SYGVKD. CDR3 length: 15 amino acids. CDR3 bases: TGTGCCATCAGTGCGTTGAAGACAGGGAACACTGAAGCTTTCTTT. It specifies CAISALKTGNTEAFF.

The chain joins TRBV7-9 to TRBJ2-7, with 12 bases lining up with TRBD2. The CDR3 runs to 19 residues. J was trimmed by 0 bases and V by 1 base; bases with no gene match: 10. CDR1 and CDR2 from the germline V gene are SEHNR and FQNEAQ (reference sequence). As DNA, the CDR3 is TGTGCCAGCAGCTTAGGCATTCTAGCGGGGGGGCGTGTCTCCTACGAGCAGTACTTC. Its translation is CASSLGILAGGRVSYEQYF.

This clone was recorded only once. Other DNA sequences in this sample translate to the same CDR3. The chain is built from TRBV18 and TRBJ1-1; maybe TRBD1 (5 bases). There are 15 residues in the CDR3. V lost 4 bases and J lost 1, with 13 bases in between. Germline V lookup: CDR1 KGHSH, CDR2 LQKENI. In DNA form, the CDR3 reads TGTGCCAGCTCACTGGGGGGTACAGGGAACACTGAAGCTTTCTTT. Translating gives CASSLGGTGNTEAFF.

This clone came up once. The chain is built from TRBV5-1 and TRBJ1-3; D is perhaps TRBD1 (5 bases). V lost 5 bases to trimming and J lost 10 bases, with 28 bases between them. Per the germline V gene, CDR1 is SGHRS and CDR2 is YFSETQ. The CDR3 runs 17 residues. As DNA, the CDR3 is TGCGCCAGCAGGGTTGGGTACAGGCCCCAGGTTAATCGGACCATATATTTT. This translates into CASRVGYRPQVNRTIYF. The variable domain in full, completed from reference TRBV5-1 and TRBJ1-3, reads KAGVTQTPRYLIKTRGQQVTLSCSPISGHRSVSWYQQTPGQGLQFLFEYFSETQRNKGNFPGRFSGRQFSNSRSEMNVSTLELGDSALYLCASRVGYRPQVNRTIYFGEGSWLTVV.

The J gene is TRBJ2-2, the V gene TRBV7-3; TRBD1 or TRBD2 may be the D gene (5 bases each). CDR3 length: 15 residues. From germline, CDR1 is SGHTA and CDR2 FQGTGA. Deletions cut 2 bases from V and 4 bases from J, with 11 bases between. CDR3: CASSLDPGSTGELFF. The CDR3 DNA reads TGTGCCAGCAGCTTAGATCCAGGGAGCACCGGGGAGCTGTTTTTT.

The chain is built from TRBV7-3 and TRBJ2-7; D might be TRBD1 (6 bases). V was clipped by 8 bases and J by 0 bases, with 11 bases between them. Germline CDR1 is SGHTA and CDR2 is FQGTGA. This CDR3 is built from 13 residues. CDR3 DNA sequence: TGTGCCAGCGGCAGGGGACCCTCCTACGAGCAGTACTTC. Its translation is CASGRGPSYEQYF.

The chain carries TRBV24-1 and TRBJ2-4; 8 nucleotides align to TRBD2. This CDR3 has 15 residues. V was clipped by 2 bases and J by 8 bases; unmatched bases: 7. The germline gives CDR1 KGHDR, CDR2 SFDVKD. CDR3 protein: CATSDSGGANDIQYF. The DNA for the CDR3 is TGTGCCACCAGTGATTCCGGGGGGGCTAATGACATTCAGTACTTC.

The rearrangement uses TRBV28 and TRBJ2-7, with 9 bases identical to TRBD1. CDR1 and CDR2 from the germline V gene are MDHEN and SYDVKM. The CDR3 has 14 amino acids. The trim removed 7 bases at V and 5 bases at J, leaving 9 bases unmatched. The CDR3 protein is CASIPGQGAHEQYF. CDR3 bases: TGTGCCAGCATTCCGGGACAGGGTGCCCACGAGCAGTACTTC.

This chain uses TRBV11-1 with TRBJ2-1; TRBD1 or TRBD2 may be the D gene (5 bases each). The V end was cut by 2 bases, the J end by 9 bases, with 11 bases between. The CDR3 extends over 13 amino acids. The germline V gene has CDR1 SGHAT and CDR2 FQDESV (reference sequence). CDR3 in amino acids: CASSLTRDGEQFF. Here the CDR3 DNA reads TGTGCCAGCAGCTTAACTAGGGACGGTGAGCAGTTCTTC.

The CDR3 coding sequence is TGCGCCAGCAGCCAGGTGGGGCTAGCGAGGGAGACCCAGTACTTC. Its translation: CASSQVGLARETQYF. V usage is TRBV4-1 and J usage is TRBJ2-5; tentatively, D is TRBD2 (6 bases). Deletions cut 3 bases from V and 5 bases from J, with 16 bases between. Per germline, CDR1 MGHRA and CDR2 YSYEKL. This CDR3 has 15 residues.